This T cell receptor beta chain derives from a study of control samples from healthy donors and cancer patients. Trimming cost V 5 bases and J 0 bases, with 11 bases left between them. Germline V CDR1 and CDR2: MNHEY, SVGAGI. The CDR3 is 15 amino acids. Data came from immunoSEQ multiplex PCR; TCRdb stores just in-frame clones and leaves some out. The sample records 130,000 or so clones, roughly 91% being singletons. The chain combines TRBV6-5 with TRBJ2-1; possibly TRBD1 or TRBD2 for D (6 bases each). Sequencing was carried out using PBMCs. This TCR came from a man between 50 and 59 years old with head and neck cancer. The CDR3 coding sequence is TGTGCCAGCAGTCGGGGGCCCAGCTCCTACAATGAGCAGTTCTTC. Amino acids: CASSRGPSSYNEQFF.